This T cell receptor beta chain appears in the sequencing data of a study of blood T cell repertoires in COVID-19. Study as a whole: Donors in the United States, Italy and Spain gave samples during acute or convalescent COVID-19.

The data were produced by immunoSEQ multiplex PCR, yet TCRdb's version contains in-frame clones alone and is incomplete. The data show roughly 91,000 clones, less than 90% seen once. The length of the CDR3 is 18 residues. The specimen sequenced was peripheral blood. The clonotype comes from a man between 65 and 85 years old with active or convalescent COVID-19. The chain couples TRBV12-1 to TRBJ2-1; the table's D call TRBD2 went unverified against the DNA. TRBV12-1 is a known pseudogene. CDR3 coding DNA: TGTGCCAGCAGCCACCTGACTAGCGGGGGGCCCATTTACAATGAGCAGTTCTTC. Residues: CASSHLTSGGPIYNEQFF.